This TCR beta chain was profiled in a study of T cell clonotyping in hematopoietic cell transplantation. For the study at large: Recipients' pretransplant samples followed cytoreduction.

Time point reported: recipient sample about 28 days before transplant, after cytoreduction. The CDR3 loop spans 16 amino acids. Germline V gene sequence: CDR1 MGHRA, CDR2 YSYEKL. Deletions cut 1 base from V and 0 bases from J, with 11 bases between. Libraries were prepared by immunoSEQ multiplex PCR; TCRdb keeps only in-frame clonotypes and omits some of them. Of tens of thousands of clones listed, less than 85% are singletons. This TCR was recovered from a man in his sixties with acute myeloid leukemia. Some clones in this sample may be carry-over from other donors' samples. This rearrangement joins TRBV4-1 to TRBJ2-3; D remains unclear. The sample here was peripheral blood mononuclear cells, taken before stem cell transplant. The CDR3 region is CASSQVDLVSTDTQYF. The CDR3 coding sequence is TGCGCCAGCAGCCAAGTCGACCTCGTAAGCACAGATACGCAGTATTTT.